The 20 T cell receptor beta chains below all came from one sample that was sequenced in a study of T cells in women clearing cervical HPV infection. Clones were read by immunoSEQ multiplex PCR, and TCRdb kept only the in-frame ones, dropping some. Its table lists around 33,000 clones. Sequenced: blood buffy coat. Receptor source: a woman between 18 and 70 years old with a cervical HPV16 infection that either progressed to CIN3+ or cleared (not recorded which).

On this clone: Coverage ceases 3 residues before the CDR3 finishes, and the germline J gene fills in the end. V is TRBV2 and J is TRBJ1-5; no firm D call. V lost 0 bases and J 5 bases, leaving 8 bases between the germline ends. Germline V gene lookup returns CDR1 SNHLY and CDR2 FYNNEI. This CDR3 has 14 amino acids. Partial CDR3 DNA: TGTGCCAGCAGTGAAGCGTCCAGGTATCAGCCC. Amino acids: CASSEASRYQP. The CDR3 reads in full as CASSEASRYQPQHF. The full variable domain, its missing parts supplied by reference TRBV2 and TRBJ1-5, is EPEVTQTPSHQVTQMGQEVILRCVPISNHLYFYWYRQILGQKVEFLVSFYNNEISEKSEIFDDQFSVERPDGSNFTLKIRSTKLEDSAMYFCASSEASRYQPQHFGDGTRLSIL.

Note on this clone: The missing CDR3 end, 3 residues past where the read stops, is filled in from the germline J gene. The chain links TRBV19 to TRBJ1-1, with 8 bases aligning to TRBD1. CDR3 length: 14 residues. In germline, CDR1 is LNHDA, CDR2 SQIVND (reference sequence). The part of the CDR3 DNA that was read is TGTGCCAGTAGTATGGGTCAGGGGGCGACTCGA. It yields the protein CASSMGQGATR. The complete CDR3 reads CASSMGQGATRAFF.

Details on this clone: The sequence runs out 3 residues before the end of the CDR3; the remainder is reconstructed from the germline J gene. The V gene is TRBV2, the J gene TRBJ2-3, with 13 nucleotides matching TRBD2. Germline V CDR1 and CDR2: SNHLY, FYNNEI. This CDR3 has 16 residues. J lost 3 bases, V lost 6 bases, and 6 bases had no gene match. The CDR3 DNA, read in part, is TGTGCCAGCAGCCCTCGACTAGCGGGAGGAACAGATACG. Its protein product is CASSPRLAGGTDT. The entire CDR3 protein is CASSPRLAGGTDTQYF.

To note about this clone: The CDR3 end falls 3 residues outside the read, so it is completed with the germline J gene. J is TRBJ1-6 and V is TRBV6-1, with D perhaps TRBD1 (6 bases). Trimming shortened V by 3 bases and J by 7 bases, and 10 bases separated the two germline ends. Germline CDR1 MNHNS, CDR2 SASEGT. The CDR3 is 14 amino acids. The chain's CDR3 is CASSEAGANSPLHF. The covered CDR3 bases are TGTGCCAGCAGTGAGGCAGGGGCCAATTCACCC.

A note on this clone: Read data end 3 residues before the CDR3 end; the end is taken from the germline J gene. The chain recombines TRBV7-8 with TRBJ2-7, with D possibly matching TRBD2 (6 bases). The CDR3 totals 15 residues. V lost 3 bases and J 0 bases, leaving 12 bases between the germline ends. Germline CDR1 SGHVS, CDR2 FQNEAQ. CDR3 region: CASSLGDSSSYEQYF. Incomplete CDR3 DNA: TGTGCCAGCAGCTTGGGGGACTCGAGCTCCTACGAG.

As for this clone: The read stops 3 residues short of the end of the CDR3; the missing end is completed from the germline J gene. The rearrangement joins TRBV20-1 to TRBJ1-4; D is unresolved. V lost 7 bases, J lost 5 bases, and 11 bases lay in between. The CDR3 has 12 residues. Per germline, CDR1 DFQATT and CDR2 SNEGSKA (reference sequence). The CDR3 is CSVGGFNEKLFF. The CDR3 DNA, read in part, is TGCAGTGTAGGAGGGTTCAATGAAAAA.

CDR3 in amino acids: CSATPGTGVLRNSPLHF. Incomplete CDR3 DNA: TGCAGTGCAACTCCCGGGACAGGGGTTTTGAGGAATTCACCC. The chain combines TRBV20-1 with TRBJ1-6; 10 positions agree with TRBD1. The read halts 3 residues ahead of the CDR3 end, with the missing end drawn from the germline J gene. The CDR3 consists of 17 residues. Trimming took 6 bases from V and 7 from J; bases not matched to a gene: 15. Per germline, CDR1 DFQATT and CDR2 SNEGSKA (reference sequence).

As concerns this clone: The read ends 3 residues before the CDR3 terminus; that terminus is restored from the germline J gene. J is TRBJ1-1 and V is TRBV7-9; 7 nucleotides match TRBD1. CDR1 and CDR2 (germline): SEHNR, FQNEAQ (reference sequence). CDR3 length equals 13 residues. The ends lost 5 bases at V and 6 bases at J; junction bases unmatched: 6. The DNA read from the CDR3 is TGTGCCAGCAGCATCACAGGGGCGGCTGAA. It is translated as CASSITGAAE. The whole CDR3 sequence reads CASSITGAAEAFF. The full variable domain, in which reference TRBV7-9 and TRBJ1-1 provide the parts outside the CDR3, is DTGVSQNPRHKITKRGQNVTFRCDPISEHNRLYWYRQTLGQGPEFLTYFQNEAQLEKSRLLSDRFSAERPKGSFSTLEIQRTEQGDSAMYLCASSITGAAEAFFGQGTRLTVV.

In the case of this clone: The CDR3 extends 3 residues past the end of the read, so its final part is completed from the germline J gene. The genes are TRBV2 and TRBJ2-7; a weak D match, TRBD1 (5 bases). The ends were cut back, 6 bases at V and 6 bases at J, with 9 bases in the middle. CDR3 length: 11 amino acids. CDR1 and CDR2 from the germline V gene are SNHLY and FYNNEI. CDR3 DNA (partial): TGTGCCAGCAGCCAGACAGTCGAG. It codes for CASSQTVE. The whole CDR3 sequence is CASSQTVEQYF.

Concerning this clone itself: The sequenced fragment ends 3 residues before the CDR3 boundary, so the rest is inferred from the germline J gene. This rearrangement joins TRBV5-1 to TRBJ2-3; 9 bases are shared with TRBD2. Germline V lookup: CDR1 SGHRS, CDR2 YFSETQ. CDR3 length: 16 amino acids. The CDR3: CASSSARLAAQETQYF. The covered CDR3 bases are TGCGCCAGCAGCTCGGCGAGACTAGCGGCTCAAGAGACG.

A note on this clone: Read coverage stops 3 residues before the CDR3 terminus; the germline J gene supplies the remainder. The V and J genes are TRBV20-1 and TRBJ2-2, with D perhaps matching TRBD1 (7 bases). Germline CDR1 DFQATT, CDR2 SNEGSKA (reference sequence). This CDR3 has 13 amino acids. The CDR3 bases that were read are TGCAGTGCTAGCCCAGGGGGGAAGTCACCG. Translated, it gives CSASPGGKSP. The entire CDR3 reads CSASPGGKSPLFF.

This chain's CDR3 is CASSQDPTGSPPYEQYF. The sequenced CDR3 bases are TGCGCCAGCAGCCAAGATCCCACCGGGTCCCCCCCCTACGAG. This sequence joins TRBV4-1 and TRBJ2-7; D remains ambiguous. The read is 3 residues too short to cover the CDR3 end, so that end is filled in from the germline J gene. Germline V gene sequence: CDR1 MGHRA, CDR2 YSYEKL. CDR3 length: 17 residues. The V end lost 0 bases, the J end lost 2 bases, and 17 bases lay between the germline ends.

Remarks on this clone: The sequenced fragment ends 3 residues before the CDR3 boundary, so the rest is inferred from the germline J gene. V usage is TRBV12-3 or TRBV12-4 and J usage is TRBJ2-5, with D tentatively TRBD2 (5 bases). V was shortened by 3 bases and J by 5 bases, with 13 bases between the two germline ends. This CDR3 contains 14 residues. The CDR3 sequence is CASSFSSLGETQYF. The sequenced part of the CDR3 DNA is TGTGCCAGCAGTTTTTCTAGCTTGGGCGAGACC.

With respect to this clone: The CDR3 extends 3 residues past the end of the read, so its final part is completed from the germline J gene. The chain links TRBV30 to TRBJ2-7; a weak D match, TRBD1 (6 bases). V lost 4 bases, J lost 5 bases, and 9 bases lay in between. Per germline, CDR1 GTSNPN and CDR2 SVGIG (reference sequence). The CDR3 extends over 11 amino acids. The CDR3 bases that were read are TGTGCCTGGACACAGGGAGACGAG. Translation: CAWTQGDE. The full CDR3 reads CAWTQGDEQYF.

By frequency, this clone registers large. The read comes to an end 3 residues before the CDR3 does, leaving the germline J gene to fill in the end. This rearrangement joins TRBV19 to TRBJ2-1; 7 nucleotides line up with TRBD2. Germline lookup yields CDR1 LNHDA and CDR2 SQIVND (reference sequence). With V trimmed by 7 bases and J by 8 bases, 8 bases remained unmatched. CDR3 size: 13 residues. The DNA read from the CDR3 is TGTGCCAGTATAGGGAGGGGTTGGGATGAG. It translates to CASIGRGWDE. In full, the CDR3 reads CASIGRGWDEQFF.

With respect to this clone: Coverage ceases 3 residues before the CDR3 finishes, and the germline J gene fills in the end. J is TRBJ2-4 and V is TRBV5-1, with D perhaps TRBD1 (6 bases). This CDR3 is 18 amino acids long. The germline V gene has CDR1 SGHRS and CDR2 YFSETQ. V shed 0 bases and J shed 9 bases, with 25 bases lying between them. The CDR3 reads CASSLVTGDLIGISIQYF. Incomplete CDR3 DNA: TGCGCCAGCAGCTTGGTGACAGGTGACCTAATCGGGATTAGCATT.

As regards this clone: The sequenced fragment ends 3 residues before the CDR3 boundary, so the rest is inferred from the germline J gene. The chain couples TRBV5-1 to TRBJ2-1; weak D call: TRBD2 (6 bases). Trimming took off 0 bases at V and 0 bases at J, with 10 bases between the two ends. Germline assignment: CDR1 SGHRS and CDR2 YFSETQ. The CDR3 runs to 16 residues. The CDR3 region is CASSLAAGSSYNEQFF. The sequenced part of the CDR3 DNA is TGCGCCAGCAGCTTGGCCGCGGGGAGCTCCTACAATGAG.

About this clone: An end of the junction does not agree with germline; a read error may underlie this. The read falls 3 residues short of the CDR3 end, and the missing part is taken from the germline J gene. This sample includes further DNA sequences coding for the same CDR3. The chain recombines TRBV2 with TRBJ1-3, with 8 bases lining up with TRBD1. The CDR3 runs 15 residues. Germline V lookup: CDR1 SNHLY, CDR2 FYNNEI. The CDR3 protein is CASSENRGAGNTIYF. CDR3 DNA (partial): TGTGCCAGCAGTGAAAACAGGGGGGCTGGAAACACA.

The DNA read from the CDR3 is TGTGCTAGTGGTTTATCGGTTCGAACCTACGAG. As protein: CASGLSVRTYE. The CDR3 in full is CASGLSVRTYEQYF. This chain connects TRBV12-5 to TRBJ2-7; D uncertain. The read falls 3 residues short of the CDR3 end, and the missing part is taken from the germline J gene. V dropped 3 bases and J dropped 2 bases, with 11 bases sitting between them. Germline V gives CDR1 LGHNT, CDR2 FRNRAP. The CDR3 runs 14 residues.

The CDR3 bases that were read are TGTGCCTGGAAATCCCCGTCCTCTGAAAAA. This codes for CAWKSPSSEK. In full, the CDR3 is CAWKSPSSEKLFF. The chain has TRBV30 and TRBJ1-4; no firm D call. From the germline J gene comes the end of the CDR3, since the read stops 3 residues before it. The V end lost 4 bases, the J end lost 7 bases, and 13 bases lay between the germline ends. Germline CDR1 GTSNPN, CDR2 SVGIG (reference sequence). This CDR3 is built from 13 residues.